The 20 T cell receptor beta chains below all came from one sample that was sequenced in a study of T cell responses to AZD1222 COVID-19 vaccine. Sequencing used immunoSEQ multiplex PCR; TCRdb keeps in-frame clones, though not all of them. The top ten hold roughly 3% of the sample, which has approximately 100,000 clones, just under 90% seen once. Sample: peripheral blood, taken on day 0 of AZD1222 vaccination. Receptor source: an adult in good health.

The chain links TRBV19 to TRBJ1-1, with D unclear. Germline V gene data show CDR1 as LNHDA and CDR2 as SQIVND (reference sequence). With 7 bases removed from V and 11 bases from J, the gap between germline ends came to 14 bases. The CDR3 length is 11 residues. CDR3 nucleotide sequence: TGTGCCAGTACCGAAGGTTGGTACGCTTTCTTT. This encodes CASTEGWYAFF.

This clone has a handful of counts. The chain has TRBV30 and TRBJ1-4, with 7 bases that match TRBD1. Trimming cost V 7 bases and J 6 bases; bases outside gene matches: 5. CDR3 length: 12 residues. Germline loops: CDR1 GTSNPN, CDR2 SVGIG (reference sequence). This CDR3 is CALRQGDEKLFF. CDR3 bases: TGTGCCTTGCGACAGGGAGATGAAAAACTGTTTTTT.

The gene calls are TRBV7-8 and TRBJ2-5; D gene uncertain. CDR1 and CDR2 (germline): SGHVS, FQNEAQ. The CDR3 is made up of 13 amino acids. The V and J ends lost 5 bases and 0 bases respectively, with 7 bases between them. The CDR3, as DNA: TGTGCCAGCAGCCCTTGGGACCAAGAGACCCAGTACTTC. Its protein is CASSPWDQETQYF. The variable domain in full, with the rest retrieved from reference TRBV7-8 and TRBJ2-5, is GAGVSQSPRYKVAKRGQDVALRCDPISGHVSLFWYQQALGQGPEFLTYFQNEAQLDKSGLPSDRFFAERPEGSVSTLKIQRTQQEDSAVYLCASSPWDQETQYFGPGTRLLVL.

V and J are TRBV29-1 and TRBJ1-2; tentatively, D is TRBD1 (6 bases). CDR1 is SQVTM, CDR2 ANQGSEA, per germline. This CDR3 is built from 12 residues. Between the trimmed V and J ends, which lost 5 bases and 5 bases, there was a span of 12 bases. The CDR3 nucleotides are TGCAGCGTTTGGGGACAAGCTTATGGCTACACCTTC. Protein sequence: CSVWGQAYGYTF.

This clone was seen just once. The chain joins TRBV10-3 to TRBJ1-1; TRBD1 aligns across 8 bases. With V trimmed by 5 bases and J by 6 bases, 14 bases remained unmatched. Germline V gene lookup returns CDR1 ENHRY and CDR2 SYGVKD. The CDR3 is 16 residues long. CDR3 in DNA: TGTGCCATCAGTAACAGTCCGGGACAGGCGAATCCTGAAGCTTTCTTT. Amino acids: CAISNSPGQANPEAFF.

The table lists this clone with a count of one. The chain employs TRBV4-3 and TRBJ1-4, with TRBD1 matching over 9 bases. V lost 0 bases, J lost 6 bases, and 8 bases stayed unmatched. Germline CDR1 LGHNA, CDR2 YSLEER. This CDR3 has 17 amino acids. CDR3 nucleotide sequence: TGCGCCAGCAGCCAAGACCCCACGGGACAGGGCTATGAAAAACTGTTTTTT. Protein product: CASSQDPTGQGYEKLFF.

This chain uses TRBV20-1 with TRBJ2-1; D is unclear. Trimming shortened V by 3 bases and J by 0 bases, and 3 bases separated the two germline ends. From germline, CDR1 is DFQATT and CDR2 SNEGSKA (reference sequence). This CDR3 spans 12 amino acids. The CDR3 spells CSASFSYNEQFF. The CDR3 bases are TGCAGTGCTAGTTTCTCCTACAATGAGCAGTTCTTC.

This clone has a single count. V gene TRBV24-1 combines with J gene TRBJ2-3; D perhaps matches TRBD2 (5 bases). With 5 bases removed from V and 0 bases from J, the gap between germline ends came to 11 bases. Per germline, CDR1 KGHDR and CDR2 SFDVKD. This CDR3 has 15 residues. The CDR3 coding sequence is TGTGCCACCAGTGCCGAGGGTGGTAGCACAGATACGCAGTATTTT. Translated, it gives CATSAEGGSTDTQYF.

This chain links TRBV10-3 with TRBJ2-1; TRBD1 might be the D (6 bases). Between the trimmed V and J ends, which lost 0 bases and 2 bases, there was a span of 8 bases. CDR1 ENHRY and CDR2 SYGVKD come from the germline V gene. The CDR3 is 15 residues long. DNA of the CDR3: TGTGCCATCAGTGAGTCTGGACAGCCCTACAATGAGCAGTTCTTC. This encodes CAISESGQPYNEQFF.

The chain employs TRBV6-6 and TRBJ1-1; weak D call: TRBD1 (6 bases). The germline CDR1 and CDR2 sequences are MNHNY and SVGAGI (reference sequence). The CDR3 contains 15 residues. With 5 bases removed from V and 3 bases from J, the gap between germline ends came to 16 bases. CDR3 sequence: CASSAPKQGHTEAFF. The DNA for the CDR3 is TGTGCCAGCAGTGCCCCCAAACAGGGACACACTGAAGCTTTCTTT.

The rearrangement links TRBV18 to TRBJ1-1; TRBD1 matches at 9 bases. The CDR3 has 15 residues. After removal of 3 bases from V and 4 bases from J, the junction contained 6 bases not matched to a gene. The germline V gene has CDR1 KGHSH and CDR2 LQKENI. For the CDR3, the DNA is TGTGCCAGCTCACCCGCGGGACAGGGAATCACTGAAGCTTTCTTT. Amino acid sequence: CASSPAGQGITEAFF.

J is TRBJ1-5 and V is TRBV28; TRBD1 might be the D (5 bases). Between the trimmed V and J ends, which lost 5 bases and 4 bases, there was a span of 9 bases. Germline V gene lookup returns CDR1 MDHEN and CDR2 SYDVKM. There are 13 residues in the CDR3. The DNA of the CDR3 is TGTGCCAGCAGTCCTCAGGGAAATCAGCCCCAGCATTTT. It yields the protein CASSPQGNQPQHF.

The chain is built from TRBV2 and TRBJ2-7; 7 positions agree with TRBD1. This CDR3 region has 16 residues. V gave up 8 bases and J gave up 0 bases; unmatched junction bases: 13. The germline gives CDR1 SNHLY, CDR2 FYNNEI. The CDR3 DNA reads as TGTGCCAGCCAAGAATTGAAGACAGGGAGCTCCTACGAGCAGTACTTC. Protein sequence: CASQELKTGSSYEQYF.

The chain employs TRBV7-2 and TRBJ2-3; D is possibly TRBD1 (6 bases). Looked up from germline, CDR1 is SGHTA and CDR2 is FQGNSA. Trimming removed 5 bases from V and 4 bases from J, with 16 bases in between. This CDR3 comprises 15 residues. Here the CDR3 reads CASSRLARGSDTQYF. The CDR3 bases are TGTGCCAGCAGCCGCCTGGCGAGGGGGTCAGATACGCAGTATTTT.

The chain combines TRBV5-1 with TRBJ1-4; D may be TRBD1 (6 bases). Germline V gene sequence: CDR1 SGHRS, CDR2 YFSETQ. V was shortened by 5 bases and J by 5 bases, with 16 bases between the two germline ends. The CDR3 has 15 amino acids. The CDR3: CASSRWQGRNEKLFF. The CDR3 DNA follows: TGCGCCAGCAGTCGATGGCAGGGGCGGAATGAAAAACTGTTTTTT.

The table lists this clone with a count of one. The chain joins TRBV7-9 to TRBJ2-2; TRBD1 agrees at 7 bases. J gave up 7 bases and V 7 bases, and 15 bases lay outside the gene matches. The CDR3 loop spans 16 amino acids. Germline-derived CDR1 and CDR2 are SEHNR and FQNEAQ (reference sequence). CDR3 DNA sequence: TGTGCCAGCACCCCAGGGGGTCAGGCGTACATCGGGGAGCTGTTTTTT. Translated: CASTPGGQAYIGELFF. Full variable domain (outside the CDR3, taken from reference TRBV7-9 and TRBJ2-2): DTGVSQNPRHKITKRGQNVTFRCDPISEHNRLYWYRQTLGQGPEFLTYFQNEAQLEKSRLLSDRFSAERPKGSFSTLEIQRTEQGDSAMYLCASTPGGQAYIGELFFGEGSRLTVL.

The gene calls are TRBV7-3 and TRBJ1-1; D not resolved. V was cut by 3 bases and J by 1 base, with 6 bases left in between. Germline values: CDR1 SGHTA, CDR2 FQGTGA. The CDR3 spans 13 residues. This CDR3 is CASSFFRNTEAFF. DNA for the CDR3: TGTGCCAGCAGCTTTTTTCGGAACACTGAAGCTTTCTTT.

The chain is built from TRBV13 and TRBJ2-4; 7 bases match TRBD1. Germline loops: CDR1 PRHDT, CDR2 FYEKMQ (reference sequence). This CDR3 comprises 17 residues. The junction had 14 bases not matched to a gene; V was cut back by 2 bases and J by 7 bases. The CDR3 here is CASSLQGFDRERNIQYF. DNA of the CDR3: TGTGCCAGCAGCTTACAAGGTTTCGACAGGGAACGGAACATTCAGTACTTC.

The chain links TRBV13 to TRBJ1-5, with D hard to call. CDR1 is PRHDT, CDR2 FYEKMQ, per germline (reference sequence). The V gene lost 3 bases and the J gene lost 2 bases, with 11 bases spanning the gap. This CDR3 comprises 15 residues. The DNA for the CDR3 is TGTGCCAGCAGCTTCCGTATCTCTGGCAATCAGCCCCAGCATTTT. Protein product: CASSFRISGNQPQHF. Variable domain in full (rest from reference TRBV13 and TRBJ1-5): AAGVIQSPRHLIKEKRETATLKCYPIPRHDTVYWYQQGPGQDPQFLISFYEKMQSDKGSIPDRFSAQQFSDYHSELNMSSLELGDSALYFCASSFRISGNQPQHFGDGTRLSIL.

The J gene is TRBJ1-4, the V gene TRBV29-1, with a possible D match to TRBD1 (6 bases). V lost 0 bases to trimming and J lost 5 bases, with 10 bases between them. The V gene's germline CDR1 is SQVTM and CDR2 ANQGSEA. The CDR3 runs to 14 residues. The CDR3 reads CSVEDTGINEKLFF. The DNA of the CDR3 is TGCAGCGTTGAAGACACAGGGATCAATGAAAAACTGTTTTTT.